This T cell receptor (beta chain) was sequenced in a study of blood T cell repertoires in COVID-19. Study-wide background: Acute-phase and convalescent COVID-19 samples originated in the United States, Italy and Spain.

Germline CDR1 reads MRHNA; CDR2 reads SNTAGT. The CDR3 is 19 residues long. V lost 0 bases and J 2 bases, leaving 23 bases between the germline ends. In the original processing: Amplification of reference gene primers was used by the study to estimate nucleated cell counts. The table came from immunoSEQ multiplex PCR; TCRdb's copy has only in-frame clones and leaves some out. That table gives V, J and clone size, and the DNA gave D and trimming. This table has about 320,000 clones, more than 90% appearing once. Participants came from around 25 US areas, aged roughly 18 to 95 years. Clinical history as reported by participants underpinned cohort assignment. The sample holds one count of this clone.

The rearrangement links TRBV6-4 to TRBJ2-7; D perhaps matches TRBD1 (6 bases). The origin of this receptor is a woman younger than 45 who had been exposed to COVID-19. Sequences were obtained from PBMCs or T cells enriched from blood (not recorded which). In DNA, the CDR3 is TGTGCCAGCAGTGACTCGAAATGGACCCTGCCCGGGACACCCTACGAGCAGTACTTC. It specifies CASSDSKWTLPGTPYEQYF.